The next 4 T cell receptor beta chains were all read from a single sample in a study of persistence of HIV-infected CD4 T cells. These receptors are not linked to any known antigen. The immunoSEQ assay was version 4, run in survey mode. TCRdb's copy holds only in-frame clones and misses some; the assay was immunoSEQ multiplex PCR. The table lists tens of thousands of clones, 75% to 85% of them singletons. The stimulus was an HIV-1 Gag 15-mer peptide pool, 0.8 to 1 ug/peptide/mL. CD40L/CD69 double-negative CD45RO-high memory CD4+ T cells were collected. Sequencing used CD4+ T cells sorted from PBMCs after roughly 17-hour stimulation, obtained from a patient who received antiretroviral therapy. These receptors all come from an adult woman with HIV who was CMV-seropositive.

The chain recombines TRBV29-1 with TRBJ2-2; D is tentatively TRBD1 or TRBD2 (6 bases each). The germline CDR1 and CDR2 sequences are SQVTM and ANQGSEA. The CDR3 covers 17 residues. V shed 6 bases and J shed 0 bases, with 20 bases lying between them. CDR3 region: CSVVLYGGLANTGELFF. The CDR3 DNA sequence: TGCAGCGTGGTGTTATATGGGGGGCTCGCGAACACCGGGGAGCTGTTTTTT.

In this sample, this clone turned up once. The gene calls are TRBV18 and TRBJ1-1; 9 bases are shared with TRBD1. This CDR3 contains 16 residues. The V segment lost 4 bases and the J segment 1 base; nucleotides outside the gene matches: 7. CDR1 and CDR2 (germline): KGHSH, LQKENI. The CDR3 protein is CASSLGTGRSNTEAFF. DNA for the CDR3: TGTGCCAGCTCACTAGGGACAGGGAGGTCGAACACTGAAGCTTTCTTT. Supplemented by reference TRBV18 and TRBJ1-1, the full variable domain reads NAGVMQNPRHLVRRRGQEARLRCSPMKGHSHVYWYRQLPEEGLKFMVYLQKENIIDESGMPKERFSAEFPKEGPSILRIQQVVRGDSAAYFCASSLGTGRSNTEAFFGQGTRLTVV.

This chain joins TRBV7-8 and TRBJ2-7; a weak D match, TRBD2 (6 bases). There are 17 residues in the CDR3. Germline assignment: CDR1 SGHVS and CDR2 FQNEAQ. V was shortened by 1 base and J by 0 bases, with 16 bases between the two germline ends. CDR3 DNA sequence: TGTGCCAGCAGCTTAGATAGCTGGCTAGCGATCTCCTACGAGCAGTACTTC. Protein sequence: CASSLDSWLAISYEQYF. Variable domain in full (rest from reference TRBV7-8 and TRBJ2-7): GAGVSQSPRYKVAKRGQDVALRCDPISGHVSLFWYQQALGQGPEFLTYFQNEAQLDKSGLPSDRFFAERPEGSVSTLKIQRTQQEDSAVYLCASSLDSWLAISYEQYFGPGTRLTVT.

A few counts support this clone. This chain links TRBV30 with TRBJ1-2; D is unresolved. The CDR3 totals 13 residues. V was trimmed by 3 bases and J by 5 bases, leaving 13 bases between them. Germline V lookup: CDR1 GTSNPN, CDR2 SVGIG (reference sequence). CDR3 DNA: TGTGCCTGGAGCGGTGGTGGTTTTTATGGCTACACCTTC. Amino acids: CAWSGGGFYGYTF.